These 17 T cell receptor beta chains came from one sample sequenced in a study of CD8 T cells in ankylosing spondylitis. MiXCR, applied by TCRdb to the 5' RACE reads, yields one record per CDR3 protein. This sample has around 320,000 distinct CDR3 sequences, with 20% found just once. Sequencing was performed on blood, either unsorted or a sorted T cell fraction (not recorded which). These receptors originate from a female donor with ankylosing spondylitis or in good health (not recorded which).

This clonotype has ten or more counts. V and J are TRBV5-1 and TRBJ2-5; 8 bases are shared with TRBD1. The germline V gene has CDR1 SGHRS and CDR2 YFSETQ. This CDR3 is built from 15 residues. V lost 4 bases to trimming and J lost 2 bases; unmatched junction nucleotides: 7. CDR3: CASSTAGTGQETQYF. The CDR3 DNA sequence: TGCGCCAGCAGCACAGCCGGGACAGGACAAGAGACCCAGTACTTC.

The genes are TRBV6-1 and TRBJ2-3; D is uncertain. V was shortened by 2 bases and J by 5 bases, with 8 bases between the two germline ends. The CDR3 consists of 13 residues. The germline V gene has CDR1 MNHNS and CDR2 SASEGT. The CDR3 DNA sequence: TGTGCCAGCAGTGAAATTCGTCGAGATACGCAGTATTTT. Its protein is CASSEIRRDTQYF.

V usage is TRBV9 and J usage is TRBJ2-1; 9 positions agree with TRBD2. CDR1 and CDR2 (germline): SGDLS, YYNGEE. This CDR3 has 17 amino acids. Unmatched junction bases numbered 14, after V lost 3 bases and J lost 7 bases. The CDR3 loop reads CASSGRASGKRMNEQFF. The DNA of the CDR3 is TGTGCCAGCAGCGGCCGGGCTAGCGGGAAAAGGATGAATGAGCAGTTCTTC.

V usage is TRBV25-1 and J usage is TRBJ1-1; D uncertain. Germline V gene sequence: CDR1 MGHDK, CDR2 SYGVNS. The CDR3 sequence is 15 residues long. Trimming removed 3 bases from V and 0 bases from J, with 11 bases in between. DNA of the CDR3: TGTGCCAGCAGTGATGGGCAGGCGTTGAACACTGAAGCTTTCTTT. This encodes CASSDGQALNTEAFF.

The V call is TRBV5-3, the J call TRBJ2-2, with D perhaps TRBD2 (5 bases). TRBV5-3 is an ORF, with its function uncertain. This CDR3 is 17 amino acids long. V lost 1 base and J 5 bases, leaving 18 bases between the germline ends. The CDR3, as DNA: TGTGCCAGAAGCTTGCCCCACGAGGGCCCTAAGACCGGGGAGCTGTTTTTT. Its translation: CARSLPHEGPKTGELFF.

V is TRBV20-1 and J is TRBJ1-1; possibly TRBD1 for D (6 bases). Germline lookup yields CDR1 DFQATT and CDR2 SNEGSKA (reference sequence). The CDR3 runs to 16 residues. Trimming removed 1 base at V and 2 bases at J, with 17 bases between. CDR3 nucleotide sequence: TGCAGTGCTAGAGTACCCGGGAGGGGGGGAAACACTGAAGCTTTCTTT. It codes for CSARVPGRGGNTEAFF.

The rearrangement joins TRBV7-2 to TRBJ2-5; tentatively, D is TRBD1 (6 bases). The germline V gene encodes CDR1 SGHTA and CDR2 FQGNSA. The CDR3 is made up of 14 amino acids. The ends were cut back, 7 bases at V and 0 bases at J, with 12 bases in the middle. Written as DNA, the CDR3 is TGTGCCAGCAAGCCTGACAGGTACCAAGAGACCCAGTACTTC. Protein product: CASKPDRYQETQYF. The full variable domain, in which reference TRBV7-2 and TRBJ2-5 provide the parts outside the CDR3, is GAGVSQSPSNKVTEKGKDVELRCDPISGHTALYWYRQSLGQGLEFLIYFQGNSAPDKSGLPSDRFSAERTGGSVSTLTIQRTQQEDSAVYLCASKPDRYQETQYFGPGTRLLVL.

The chain has TRBV28 and TRBJ2-1; 10 positions agree with TRBD2. CDR1 and CDR2 (germline): MDHEN, SYDVKM. The CDR3 contains 15 residues. V trimming: 7 bases; J trimming: 8 bases; junction bases outside the gene matches: 11. CDR3 region: CASKLAGLGLDEQFF. CDR3 nucleotide sequence: TGTGCCAGCAAACTAGCGGGACTCGGTTTGGATGAGCAGTTCTTC.

In DNA, the CDR3 is TGTGCCAGCAGCCAAGATCCCGCCGTCGTAGACAGGATCTCCTACAATGAGCAGTTCTTC. Encoded protein: CASSQDPAVVDRISYNEQFF. The rearrangement links TRBV4-2 to TRBJ2-1, with D maybe TRBD1 (6 bases). Trimming took off 0 bases at V and 0 bases at J, with 21 bases between the two ends. The CDR3 extends over 20 amino acids. Looked up from germline, CDR1 is LGHNA and CDR2 is YNFKEQ.

The chain uses TRBV14 and TRBJ2-1, with 7 bases lining up with TRBD1. V trimming: 4 bases; J trimming: 7 bases; junction bases outside the gene matches: 10. This CDR3 has 15 amino acids. CDR1 and CDR2 (germline): SGHDN, FVKESK. This CDR3 reads CASSLEGGQRNEQFF. CDR3 DNA sequence: TGTGCCAGCAGCCTAGAAGGGGGCCAACGGAATGAGCAGTTCTTC.

In this sample, this clonotype turned up a few times. The CDR3: CASSYQTSGSETQYF. In DNA, the CDR3 is TGTGCCAGCAGTTACCAGACTAGCGGGAGTGAGACCCAGTACTTC. V gene TRBV6-5 combines with J gene TRBJ2-5; 12 bases agree with TRBD2. The CDR3 is 15 amino acids. Germline values: CDR1 MNHEY, CDR2 SVGAGI. Trimming cost V 2 bases and J 5 bases; bases outside gene matches: 3.

This clonotype has at least ten counts. This chain connects TRBV20-1 to TRBJ2-4, with D possibly TRBD1 on 5 matching bases. CDR1 is DFQATT and CDR2 is SNEGSKA in the germline V gene (reference sequence). V dropped 0 bases and J dropped 5 bases, with 8 bases sitting between them. The CDR3 spans 13 residues. The CDR3 loop is CSARDTGQNIQYF. The DNA for the CDR3 is TGCAGTGCTAGAGATACAGGACAAAACATTCAGTACTTC.

The chain joins TRBV24-1 to TRBJ2-1; a weak D match, TRBD2 (6 bases). Germline loops: CDR1 KGHDR, CDR2 SFDVKD. This CDR3 region has 14 residues. V lost 4 bases to trimming and J lost 6 bases, with 12 bases between them. The CDR3 DNA reads as TGTGCCACCAGTGAACTCGGGGGTGGCAATGAGCAGTTCTTC. Translated: CATSELGGGNEQFF.

This clonotype was seen a handful of times. This chain joins TRBV10-3 and TRBJ1-5; D is undetermined. Trimming left V 2 bases short and J 0 bases short, with 8 bases between. Germline values: CDR1 ENHRY, CDR2 SYGVKD. The CDR3 contains 15 residues. CDR3 residues: CAISERRDSNQPQHF. The CDR3 DNA is TGTGCCATCAGTGAGCGACGGGATAGCAATCAGCCCCAGCATTTT.

The chain employs TRBV5-1 and TRBJ2-3; D perhaps matches TRBD2 (6 bases). Germline CDR1 SGHRS, CDR2 YFSETQ. Trimming removed 0 bases at V and 2 bases at J, with 16 bases between. This CDR3 is built from 17 residues. CDR3 in DNA: TGCGCCAGCAGCTTGGAACCCCCCGGGAGACTCACAGATACGCAGTATTTT. Its protein is CASSLEPPGRLTDTQYF.

This clonotype was counted only a few times. This chain uses TRBV20-1 with TRBJ2-7, with 7 bases aligning to TRBD2. V lost 6 bases to trimming and J lost 5 bases; unmatched junction nucleotides: 13. Germline V lookup: CDR1 DFQATT, CDR2 SNEGSKA (reference sequence). This CDR3 is 14 amino acids long. The CDR3: CSAVHSGAGNEQYF. CDR3 in DNA: TGCAGTGCCGTTCATAGCGGAGCGGGAAACGAGCAGTACTTC.

This clonotype has just a few counts. CDR3 nucleotides: TGCAGTGCGCGTAGGCATACAGATACGCAGTATTTT. Protein: CSARRHTDTQYF. The V and J genes are TRBV20-1 and TRBJ2-3; D is unresolved. V lost 6 bases and J lost 3, with 10 bases in between. Germline CDR1 reads DFQATT; CDR2 reads SNEGSKA (reference sequence). CDR3 length equals 12 residues.